The 11 T cell receptor beta chains below come from one sample, sequenced in a study of T cell responses to AZD1222 COVID-19 vaccine. This table comes from immunoSEQ multiplex PCR, and its TCRdb copy is limited to in-frame clones, with some not included. Here the sample spans roughly 150,000 clones, roughly 89% being singletons. Specimen: peripheral blood, collected on day 0 of AZD1222 vaccination. Receptors originate from an adult in good health.

The V gene is TRBV24-1, the J gene TRBJ2-1; possibly TRBD2 for D (6 bases). Germline CDR1 reads KGHDR; CDR2 reads SFDVKD. The CDR3 totals 16 residues. V was cut by 0 bases and J by 5 bases, with 13 bases left in between. The CDR3 spells CATSDLKEGMDNEQFF. The CDR3 DNA is TGTGCCACCAGTGATTTGAAGGAGGGGATGGACAATGAGCAGTTCTTC.

The CDR3 reads CASSLFIGTEAFF. CDR3 DNA: TGTGCCAGCAGCTTGTTTATCGGAACTGAAGCTTTCTTT. This sequence joins TRBV5-5 and TRBJ1-1; D not certain. Germline V CDR1 and CDR2: SGHKS, YYEKEE (reference sequence). This CDR3 is built from 13 residues. Trimming pared 1 base from V and 5 bases from J, leaving 9 bases between.

This clone has more than one count but fewer than ten. The V and J genes are TRBV21-1 and TRBJ1-6; the D segment call TRBD1 is taken from the table without a DNA check. TRBV21-1 is annotated as a pseudogene. This CDR3 region has 16 residues. In nucleotides, the CDR3 is TGTGCCAGCAGCACTTCCCGGGACAACTATAATTCACCCCTCCACTTT. As protein: CASSTSRDNYNSPLHF.

Written as DNA, the CDR3 is TGTGCCAGCGAGACCGGGGGGGAGACCCAGTACTTC. This gives the protein CASETGGETQYF. This chain uses TRBV6-5 with TRBJ2-5; 7 bases agree with TRBD2. J lost 5 bases, V lost 8 bases, and 5 bases had no gene match. The germline gives CDR1 MNHEY, CDR2 SVGAGI. The CDR3 has 12 residues.

The chain is built from TRBV4-1 and TRBJ1-1; TRBD1 matches 12 bases. V was pared by 4 bases and J by 7 bases, with 10 bases of the junction left unmatched. The CDR3 spans 16 residues. Germline V CDR1 and CDR2: MGHRA, YSYEKL. The CDR3 region has the DNA TGCGCCAGCAGCCCGGGGACAGGGGGCTCTGGGATTGAAGCTTTCTTT. Amino acid sequence: CASSPGTGGSGIEAFF.

This chain uses TRBV5-6 with TRBJ2-5, with 7 bases that match TRBD2. This CDR3 spans 13 amino acids. Germline values: CDR1 SGHDT, CDR2 YYEEEE. After removal of 5 bases from V and 5 bases from J, the junction contained 6 bases not matched to a gene. The CDR3 region is CASRGGEGETQYF. Here the CDR3 DNA reads TGTGCCAGCAGGGGAGGGGAAGGGGAGACCCAGTACTTC.

The J gene is TRBJ2-5, the V gene TRBV5-1; tentatively, D is TRBD1 (6 bases). The CDR3 totals 16 residues. Trimming cost V 1 base and J 2 bases, with 15 bases left between them. Per germline, CDR1 SGHRS and CDR2 YFSETQ. CDR3: CASSLIRGVRQETQYF. CDR3 sequence (DNA): TGCGCCAGCAGCTTGATCAGGGGTGTAAGGCAAGAGACCCAGTACTTC.

The chain recombines TRBV21-1 with TRBJ1-2; TRBD1 reflects the table's D call only, with no check against the DNA. TRBV21-1 is a known pseudogene. CDR3 length: 16 residues. CDR3 protein: CASSKALTGEGYGYTF. Written as DNA, the CDR3 is TGTGCCAGCAGCAAAGCGCTTACAGGGGAAGGCTATGGCTACACCTTC.

This chain links TRBV9 with TRBJ1-1; D is uncertain. Germline V gene lookup returns CDR1 SGDLS and CDR2 YYNGEE. V dropped 1 base and J dropped 3 bases, with 10 bases sitting between them. The length of the CDR3 is 14 residues. CDR3 bases: TGTGCCAGCAGCGTAAGGAGGGAGGACACTGAAGCTTTCTTT. This codes for CASSVRREDTEAFF.

This chain joins TRBV30 and TRBJ1-2, with a weak D call TRBD1 (6 bases). Trimming shortened V by 6 bases and J by 8 bases, and 13 bases separated the two germline ends. Per germline, CDR1 GTSNPN and CDR2 SVGIG (reference sequence). The CDR3 sequence is 11 residues long. CDR3 in amino acids: CACTRGHGYTF. In DNA form, the CDR3 reads TGTGCCTGTACTCGGGGGCACGGCTACACCTTC.

This chain links TRBV5-1 with TRBJ2-1; D is unclear. The CDR3 runs to 12 residues. Trimming pared 1 base from V and 10 bases from J, leaving 9 bases between. Germline CDR1 is SGHRS and CDR2 is YFSETQ. The CDR3 region is CASSLRGLEQFF. CDR3 DNA sequence: TGCGCCAGCAGCTTGAGAGGATTAGAGCAGTTCTTC.